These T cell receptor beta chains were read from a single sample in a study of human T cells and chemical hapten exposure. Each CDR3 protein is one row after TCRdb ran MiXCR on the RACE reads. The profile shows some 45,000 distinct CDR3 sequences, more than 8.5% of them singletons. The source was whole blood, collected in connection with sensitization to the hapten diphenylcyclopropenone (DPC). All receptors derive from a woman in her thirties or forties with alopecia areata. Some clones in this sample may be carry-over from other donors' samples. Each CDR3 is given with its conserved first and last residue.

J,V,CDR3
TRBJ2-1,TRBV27,CASSPRPGVVGIDEQFF
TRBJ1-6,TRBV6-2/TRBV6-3,CASSRTGDHSPLHF
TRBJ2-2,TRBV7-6,CASIPGGTNTGELFF
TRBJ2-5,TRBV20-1,CSCRTSGGASETQYF
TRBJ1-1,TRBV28,CASRVEGRTEAFF
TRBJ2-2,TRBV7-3,CARTGGGGAHTGELFF
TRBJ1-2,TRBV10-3,CAIRSETGGSSYTF
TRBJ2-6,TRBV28,CASLVTGSGANVLTF
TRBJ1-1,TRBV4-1,CATSQEWQALEAFF
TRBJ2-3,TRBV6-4,CASSVTGEGDTQYF
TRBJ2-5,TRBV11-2,CASSYRPGLAARGQETQYF
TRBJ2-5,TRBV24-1,CATSEGLAVQETQYF
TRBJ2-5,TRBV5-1,CASSLDGQRQETQYF
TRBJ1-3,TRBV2,CASSWTVSGNTIYF
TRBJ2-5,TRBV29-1,CSVDSGDTQYF
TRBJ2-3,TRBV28,CASSSRGGAGDTQYF
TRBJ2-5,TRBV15,CATSRGGLAGDQETQYF
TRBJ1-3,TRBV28,CASSRADSGNTIYF
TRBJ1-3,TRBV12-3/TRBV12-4,CASSLRTGGSGNTIYF
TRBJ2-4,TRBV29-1,CSVVTGAGKNIQYF
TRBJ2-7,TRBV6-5,CASSLREGMAYEQYF
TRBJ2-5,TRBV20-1,CSAKRGGQETQYF
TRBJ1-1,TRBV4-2,CASSQAKGQGYTEAFF
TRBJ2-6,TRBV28,CASMVGPANVLTF
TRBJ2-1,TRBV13,CASSLFTGRNEQFF
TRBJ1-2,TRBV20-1,CSAGTGGSYGYTF
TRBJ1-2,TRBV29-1,CSVEARTYGYTF
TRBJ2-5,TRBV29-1,CSVRDRVMQETQYF
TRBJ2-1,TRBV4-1,CASSHGLAGPYNEQFF
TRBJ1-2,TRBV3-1,CASSQDRGSLGYTF
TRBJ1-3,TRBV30,CAHNPGAADSGNTIYF
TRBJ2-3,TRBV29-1,CSVRRDRSTFTDTQYF
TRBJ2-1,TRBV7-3,CASSYSGGAINEQFF
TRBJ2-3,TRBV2,CASSSGTTTDTQYF
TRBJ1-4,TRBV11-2,CASSPLARSGEKLFF
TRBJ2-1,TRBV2,CASRENNTPYYEQFF
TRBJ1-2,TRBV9,CASSVATQGKYGYTF
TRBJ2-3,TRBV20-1,CSAPKNLERADTQYF
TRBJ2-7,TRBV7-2,CASSDAGSSAAYEQYF
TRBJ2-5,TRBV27,CASSLLAGRVETQYF
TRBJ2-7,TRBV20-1,CSARRTGISHEQYF
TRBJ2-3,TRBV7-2,CASSLNRDTKYF
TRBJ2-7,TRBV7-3,CASSLIDEQYF
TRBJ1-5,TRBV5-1,CASSLGWGAGQPQHF
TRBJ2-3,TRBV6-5,CASSPIFITTDTQYF
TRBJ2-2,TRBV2,CASSEVQPNTGELFF
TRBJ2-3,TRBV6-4,CASSDQGGAGGTQYF
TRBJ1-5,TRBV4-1,CASSQGRGAGNQPQHF
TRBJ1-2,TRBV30,CAWSPQYGYTF
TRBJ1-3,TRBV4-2,CASSQGRETGSGNTIYF
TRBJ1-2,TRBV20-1,CSARDAQGHGYTF
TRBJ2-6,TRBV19,CASTPGGGGFSGANVLTF
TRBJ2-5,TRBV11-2,CASSPTGIQETQYF
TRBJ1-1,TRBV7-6,CASSPGGYWTEAFF
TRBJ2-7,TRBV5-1,CASSPQPSSSYEQYF
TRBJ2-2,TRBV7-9,CASRSTGNGELFF
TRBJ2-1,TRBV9,CASSVDSYNEQFF
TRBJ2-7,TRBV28,CASKRGQAPYEQYF
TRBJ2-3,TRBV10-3,CAISIGLAGFTDTQYF